What follows are 29 T cell receptor beta chains derived from one specimen sequenced in a study of cytomegalovirus exposure and HLA in healthy donors (dated by TCRdb to about 2017). The protocol used for the library was the immunoSEQ multiplex PCR assay. For the multiplex PCR, a mixture combining 60 forward primers for TCR Vbeta segments and 13 reverse primers for TCR Jbeta segments was used. TCRdb mirrors the immuneACCESS table, restricted to in-frame sequences. Some clones are absent from its copies; in checked studies, under half trace to an unresolved V gene, and the reason for the others is unknown. Here the sample has approximately 140,000 clones; 79% occur a single time. The ten largest clones represent about 6.7% of the sample. The sequenced material came from PBMCs. These receptors all come from a man in his fifties or sixties in good health and CMV-seropositive.

J is TRBJ1-1 and V is TRBV19; D perhaps matches TRBD1 (6 bases). The CDR3 is 15 residues long. V lost 4 bases and J 5 bases, leaving 17 bases between the germline ends. The germline CDR1 and CDR2 sequences are LNHDA and SQIVND (reference sequence). The CDR3 region is CASSTPGQGGTEAFF. The CDR3 DNA sequence: TGTGCCAGTAGTACGCCGGGACAAGGTGGGACTGAAGCTTTCTTT. The full variable domain, its missing parts supplied by reference TRBV19 and TRBJ1-1, is DGGITQSPKYLFRKEGQNVTLSCEQNLNHDAMYWYRQDPGQGLRLIYYSQIVNDFQKGDIAEGYSVSREKKESFPLTVTSAQKNPTAFYLCASSTPGQGGTEAFFGQGTRLTVV.

This clone was counted only a few times. The chain recombines TRBV10-2 with TRBJ2-3; TRBD2 agrees at 11 bases. The CDR3 is 15 amino acids. V shed 2 bases and J 4 bases; nucleotides not matched to a gene: 2. Germline V gene lookup returns CDR1 WSHSY and CDR2 SAAADI. The CDR3 coding sequence is TGCGCCAGCAGTGAGGGGACTAGCGGCGCAGATACGCAGTATTTT. Its translation: CASSEGTSGADTQYF.

This clone was counted many times. This sequence joins TRBV5-1 and TRBJ1-2; TRBD1 agrees at 10 bases. CDR3 length: 14 amino acids. Germline-derived CDR1 and CDR2 are SGHRS and YFSETQ. J gave up 6 bases and V 3 bases, and 5 bases lay outside the gene matches. The CDR3 region has the DNA TGCGCCAGCAGCTCTACCGGGACAGGGGATGGCTACACCTTC. Translation: CASSSTGTGDGYTF.

The genes are TRBV5-1 and TRBJ2-2; 8 bases line up with TRBD1. Germline CDR1 is SGHRS and CDR2 is YFSETQ. The CDR3 is made up of 16 amino acids. The V segment lost 0 bases and the J segment 1 base; nucleotides outside the gene matches: 2. CDR3 amino acids: CASSLAGTGNTGELFF. As DNA, the CDR3 is TGCGCCAGCAGCTTGGCCGGGACAGGGAACACCGGGGAGCTGTTTTTT.

V and J are TRBV7-9 and TRBJ2-3, with 12 bases that match TRBD1. V lost 1 base to trimming and J lost 6 bases; unmatched junction nucleotides: 5. This CDR3 is 16 amino acids long. Germline CDR1 reads SEHNR; CDR2 reads FQNEAQ (reference sequence). CDR3 loop: CASSLGMGQGADTQYF. The CDR3 coding sequence is TGTGCCAGCAGCTTAGGGATGGGACAGGGGGCCGATACGCAGTATTTT.

The chain uses TRBV28 and TRBJ2-2; 10 nucleotides align to TRBD1. J gave up 7 bases and V 10 bases, and 9 bases lay outside the gene matches. CDR3 length: 14 amino acids. Germline CDR1 is MDHEN and CDR2 is SYDVKM. The CDR3 DNA sequence: TGTGCCATCCCCACGGGACAGGGGATCGGGGAGCTGTTTTTT. Translation gives CAIPTGQGIGELFF.

The J gene is TRBJ2-1, the V gene TRBV10-3, with 10 bases fitting TRBD2. V was pared by 4 bases and J by 4 bases, with 7 bases of the junction left unmatched. Germline V gene sequence: CDR1 ENHRY, CDR2 SYGVKD. This CDR3 comprises 16 residues. The CDR3 spells CAISGLAGVVYNEQFF. The DNA for the CDR3 is TGTGCCATCAGTGGGCTAGCGGGAGTGGTATACAATGAGCAGTTCTTC.

CDR3 amino acids: CASTSGQRANEKLFF. The CDR3 DNA follows: TGTGCCAGCACGTCGGGACAGAGAGCTAATGAAAAACTGTTTTTT. The chain uses TRBV25-1 and TRBJ1-4; TRBD1 matches at 7 bases. Trimming removed 7 bases from V and 3 bases from J; junction bases left unmatched: 8. The germline CDR1 and CDR2 sequences are MGHDK and SYGVNS. There are 15 residues in the CDR3.

The gene calls are TRBV6-1 and TRBJ2-2; 8 bases map to TRBD1. The trim removed 10 bases at V and 3 bases at J, leaving 7 bases unmatched. The CDR3 spans 14 residues. Germline values: CDR1 MNHNS, CDR2 SASEGT. The CDR3 sequence: CATSDRVDTGELFF. The CDR3 DNA is TGTGCCACATCGGACAGGGTGGACACCGGGGAGCTGTTTTTT.

This chain uses TRBV9 with TRBJ1-1; 8 bases match TRBD1. In germline, CDR1 is SGDLS, CDR2 YYNGEE. The CDR3 extends over 14 amino acids. The V segment lost 5 bases and the J segment 2 bases; nucleotides outside the gene matches: 5. The CDR3 DNA reads TGTGCCAGCAGACTACAGGGGGGTAACACTGAAGCTTTCTTT. Residues: CASRLQGGNTEAFF.

This chain uses TRBV10-3 with TRBJ2-7, with 7 positions matching TRBD1. V was pared by 8 bases and J by 5 bases, with 9 bases of the junction left unmatched. The CDR3 spans 13 residues. Germline lookup yields CDR1 ENHRY and CDR2 SYGVKD. The CDR3 region is CAIRDSNPDEQYF. CDR3 nucleotides: TGTGCCATCCGGGACAGTAATCCGGACGAGCAGTACTTC.

The chain recombines TRBV5-4 with TRBJ2-3; 12 bases are shared with TRBD1. Germline V gene sequence: CDR1 SGHNT, CDR2 YYREEE (reference sequence). CDR3 length: 16 amino acids. V dropped 4 bases and J dropped 7; count of bases not matched to a gene: 10. CDR3 coding DNA: TGTGCCAGCAGCGACTCTGGGGACAGGGGGCTCAATACGCAGTATTTT. Its protein is CASSDSGDRGLNTQYF. Variable domain in full (rest from reference TRBV5-4 and TRBJ2-3): ETGVTQSPTHLIKTRGQQVTLRCSSQSGHNTVSWYQQALGQGPQFIFQYYREEENGRGNFPPRFSGLQFPNYSSELNVNALELDDSALYLCASSDSGDRGLNTQYFGPGTRLTVL.

This chain uses TRBV2 with TRBJ1-3; 9 bases match TRBD1. This CDR3 is 17 amino acids long. With V trimmed by 1 base and J by 0 bases, 4 bases remained unmatched. CDR1 SNHLY and CDR2 FYNNEI come from the germline V gene. In nucleotides, the CDR3 is TGTGCCAGCAGTGAAGAGGGACAGGGACACTCTGGAAACACCATATATTTT. Its translation: CASSEEGQGHSGNTIYF.

The genes are TRBV5-6 and TRBJ2-7; D is possibly TRBD2 (6 bases). The CDR3 has 16 amino acids. V was pared by 5 bases and J by 0 bases, with 18 bases between. Per germline, CDR1 SGHDT and CDR2 YYEEEE. The CDR3 nucleotides read TGTGCCAGCAGGGGAGGAGGCAGCTTAAACTCCTACGAGCAGTACTTC. This translates into CASRGGGSLNSYEQYF.

This clone was seen just once. The chain joins TRBV5-5 to TRBJ2-5; possibly TRBD2 for D (6 bases). The CDR3 extends over 16 amino acids. Trimming took off 2 bases at V and 2 bases at J, with 16 bases between the two ends. Looked up from germline, CDR1 is SGHKS and CDR2 is YYEKEE (reference sequence). The CDR3 sequence is CASSFSYTRGQETQYF. CDR3 nucleotides: TGTGCCAGCAGCTTTAGTTATACACGGGGGCAAGAGACCCAGTACTTC.

The chain carries TRBV10-3 and TRBJ1-4; a weak D match, TRBD1 (6 bases). V shed 4 bases and J shed 13 bases, with 16 bases lying between them. The germline V gene encodes CDR1 ENHRY and CDR2 SYGVKD. CDR3 length: 13 residues. The DNA for the CDR3 is TGTGCCATCAGTGGGGACACGCATCAACGACTGTTTTTT. This sequence encodes CAISGDTHQRLFF.

The chain uses TRBV5-1 and TRBJ2-1; 14 positions match TRBD2. Germline CDR1 is SGHRS and CDR2 is YFSETQ. The CDR3 is 16 residues long. The V segment lost 4 bases and the J segment 8 bases; nucleotides outside the gene matches: 8. Here the CDR3 reads CASSTGLAGVVDEQFF. The CDR3 nucleotides read TGCGCCAGCAGCACGGGACTAGCGGGAGTTGTGGATGAGCAGTTCTTC. The entire variable domain, with the rest obtained from reference TRBV5-1 and TRBJ2-1, is as follows: KAGVTQTPRYLIKTRGQQVTLSCSPISGHRSVSWYQQTPGQGLQFLFEYFSETQRNKGNFPGRFSGRQFSNSRSEMNVSTLELGDSALYLCASSTGLAGVVDEQFFGPGTRLTVL.

This chain connects TRBV5-6 to TRBJ1-4, with 7 bases identical to TRBD1. The V gene's germline CDR1 is SGHDT and CDR2 YYEEEE. The CDR3 is made up of 15 amino acids. The V and J ends lost 4 bases and 4 bases, in that order; junction bases with no gene match: 7. CDR3 nucleotide sequence: TGTGCCAGCAGCGCGACAGGGTTTCATAATGAAAAACTGTTTTTT. It yields the protein CASSATGFHNEKLFF.

CDR3 bases: TGTGCCAGCAGCTTAGCTCCCCACAGCAACACTGAAGCTTTCTTT. It codes for CASSLAPHSNTEAFF. The rearrangement joins TRBV7-6 to TRBJ1-1; D unclear. CDR1 is SGHVS, CDR2 FNYEAQ, per germline. The CDR3 totals 15 residues. V was pared by 0 bases and J by 2 bases, with 10 bases between.

V and J are TRBV20-1 and TRBJ2-7, with TRBD1 identical over 7 bases. CDR1 is DFQATT, CDR2 SNEGSKA, per germline (reference sequence). The CDR3 has 11 residues. J was trimmed by 7 bases and V by 3 bases; bases with no gene match: 3. The CDR3 bases are TGCAGTGCTAGCACAGGGGATGAGCAGTACTTC. As protein: CSASTGDEQYF.

V gene TRBV5-4 combines with J gene TRBJ2-3; 15 nucleotides line up with TRBD2. With 4 bases clipped from V and 4 bases from J, the junction kept 4 bases outside the gene matches. The germline CDR1 and CDR2 sequences are SGHNT and YYREEE (reference sequence). This CDR3 spans 16 amino acids. Here the CDR3 reads CASSPGLAGGPDTQYF. The CDR3 region has the DNA TGTGCCAGCAGCCCGGGACTAGCGGGAGGACCAGATACGCAGTATTTT.

The chain is built from TRBV2 and TRBJ1-2; weak D call: TRBD1 (5 bases). Trimming removed 3 bases from V and 4 bases from J, with 9 bases in between. CDR3 length equals 13 residues. Germline CDR1 SNHLY, CDR2 FYNNEI. The CDR3 sequence: CASSDRQGYGYTF. The CDR3 region has the DNA TGTGCCAGCAGTGACAGGCAGGGCTATGGCTACACCTTC.

The gene calls are TRBV21-1 and TRBJ2-3; the table assigns TRBD1, which was not confirmed against the DNA. TRBV21-1 corresponds to a pseudogene. The CDR3 has 19 amino acids. The CDR3 DNA sequence: TGTGCCAGCAGCAAACTACGGGACAGGGTTTTGATGAGCACAGATACGCAGTATTTT. Its protein product is CASSKLRDRVLMSTDTQYF.

V usage is TRBV7-3 and J usage is TRBJ1-2; D is uncertain. Germline V gene lookup returns CDR1 SGHTA and CDR2 FQGTGA. CDR3 size: 15 residues. V gave up 5 bases and J gave up 13 bases, with 26 bases separating them. DNA of the CDR3: TGTGCCAGCAGCCTAAATCCGGGAGTCCCGGGGTTGGTCACCTTC. As protein: CASSLNPGVPGLVTF.

The chain is built from TRBV10-3 and TRBJ1-1; 8 nucleotides align to TRBD1. Germline CDR1 and CDR2: ENHRY and SYGVKD. With 4 bases clipped from V and 1 base from J, the junction kept 5 bases outside the gene matches. The CDR3 runs 15 residues. The DNA of the CDR3 is TGTGCCATCAGTGGAAACAGGGGGAGGAACACTGAAGCTTTCTTT. This sequence encodes CAISGNRGRNTEAFF.

The chain recombines TRBV15 with TRBJ1-1, with D maybe TRBD1 (5 bases). The CDR3 runs 12 residues. Germline CDR1 is LNHNV and CDR2 is YYDKDF (reference sequence). Trimming shortened V by 4 bases and J by 4 bases, and 7 bases separated the two germline ends. This CDR3 reads CATSIGVTEAFF. In DNA, the CDR3 is TGTGCCACCAGCATAGGGGTCACTGAAGCTTTCTTT.

In the case of this clone: This sample includes further DNA sequences coding for the same CDR3. The V and J genes are TRBV6-5 and TRBJ2-7, with D perhaps TRBD1 (6 bases). V was trimmed by 6 bases and J by 1 base, leaving 13 bases between them. CDR3 length: 14 amino acids. Germline CDR1 reads MNHEY; CDR2 reads SVGAGI. In DNA form, the CDR3 reads TGTGCCAGCAGCCTCAGGGGAAAGTCCTACGAGCAGTACTTC. This codes for CASSLRGKSYEQYF.

This clone appeared a single time. The CDR3 bases are TGCAGCGTTGCGGGACAGGGCGTATTCTACGAGCAGTACTTC. Amino acid sequence: CSVAGQGVFYEQYF. This chain connects TRBV29-1 to TRBJ2-7; 9 positions match TRBD1. CDR3 size: 14 residues. CDR1 is SQVTM and CDR2 is ANQGSEA in the germline V gene. Trimming took 4 bases from V and 3 from J; bases not matched to a gene: 7.

This clone was found a few times. This probably arose from a read error, given a far larger clone one base away. Other DNA sequences in this specimen translate into the identical CDR3. The chain joins TRBV7-6 to TRBJ1-2, with a tentative D call TRBD1 (5 bases). The length of the CDR3 is 16 residues. The V end lost 5 bases, the J end lost 3 bases, and 19 bases lay between the germline ends. The germline V gene encodes CDR1 SGHVS and CDR2 FNYEAQ. CDR3 DNA sequence: TGTGCCAGCAGCCTAGAGGCCCAGGGAGGGTACTATGGCTACACCTTC. Translation: CASSLEAQGGYYGYTF.